This TCR beta chain emerged from a study of blood T cell repertoires in COVID-19. Study information: Some COVID-19 samples were acute and others convalescent; all came from the United States, Italy and Spain. T cells, B-cell-depleted T cells, or PBMCs provided the cDNA or gDNA that served as material.

This clone was seen a handful of times. Some clones are missing from TCRdb's copy, which holds only in-frame ones; the method was immunoSEQ multiplex PCR. The table lists tens of thousands of clones, 92% of them singletons. This sequence originates from a man aged 70-80 years with active COVID-19. Sequences were obtained from peripheral blood.

For the CDR3, the DNA is TGTGCCAGCAGCCGAATTACAGGGGGCGTGGGGAAGACCCAGTACTTC. Translated: CASSRITGGVGKTQYF. The chain recombines TRBV5-8 with TRBJ2-5, with TRBD1 matching 9 bases. Unmatched junction bases numbered 13, after V lost 4 bases and J lost 6 bases. The germline gives CDR1 SGHTS, CDR2 YDEGEE. The CDR3 is 16 residues long.